This T cell receptor (beta chain) is drawn from a study of T cell responses to AZD1222 COVID-19 vaccine. For this clone: Its cognate antigen is unknown.

The CDR3 totals 15 residues. Study-wide results and caveats: Distributed over spike, vaccine-associated CD4 TCRs predominated at 160-218 and 743-854. Targeting of unmutated variant regions was reportedly seen in nearly half of spike-specific TCRs. None of the repertoires were sampled until the peak T cell response had passed.

Data came from immunoSEQ multiplex PCR; TCRdb stores just in-frame clones and leaves some out. The sample has about 90,000 clones, roughly 88% seen once. The rearrangement uses TRBV21-1 and TRBJ1-6. TRBV21-1 is labeled a pseudogene. The sequencing here drew on peripheral blood, taken on day 0 of AZD1222 vaccination. The clonotype comes from an adult in good health. The CDR3 here is CASSKDEGIGSPLHF. CDR3 coding DNA: TGTGCCAGCAGCAAAGATGAAGGGATTGGTTCACCCCTCCACTTT.